These 32 T cell receptor beta chains share one sample of origin, sequenced in a study of control samples from healthy donors and cancer patients. The repertoire was sequenced with immunoSEQ multiplex PCR; TCRdb's copy has only in-frame clones and lacks some. The top ten hold under 20% of the sample, which has 90,000 to 110,000 clones, about 89% seen once. Sequencing was done on a sample of blood. Receptors were obtained from a woman in her fifties or sixties in good health.

The chain employs TRBV5-1 and TRBJ1-1; 7 bases agree with TRBD1. This CDR3 is built from 16 residues. V lost 4 bases and J lost 5; bases outside the gene matches: 14. Looked up from germline, CDR1 is SGHRS and CDR2 is YFSETQ. The CDR3 DNA follows: TGCGCCAGCAGCCTGGGGTCCCAGGGGGGCAAGACTGAAGCTTTCTTT. It is translated as CASSLGSQGGKTEAFF. Looking up the rest from reference TRBV5-1 and TRBJ1-1 gives the full variable domain: KAGVTQTPRYLIKTRGQQVTLSCSPISGHRSVSWYQQTPGQGLQFLFEYFSETQRNKGNFPGRFSGRQFSNSRSEMNVSTLELGDSALYLCASSLGSQGGKTEAFFGQGTRLTVV.

As to this clone: The junction shows a germline mismatch at one end, possibly a read error. This sequence joins TRBV12-3 or TRBV12-4 and TRBJ2-2; possibly TRBD1 for D (6 bases). The CDR3 spans 11 residues. CDR3 in amino acids: CASSFLGALFF. For the CDR3, the DNA is TGTGCCAGCAGTTTTTTGGGGGCGCTGTTTTTT.

The chain links TRBV9 to TRBJ2-3, with 13 bases lining up with TRBD2. The CDR3 length is 17 residues. Losses at the gene ends were 0 bases for V and 4 bases for J; bases not matched to a gene: 5. Germline V gene sequence: CDR1 SGDLS, CDR2 YYNGEE. CDR3 residues: CASSVAQLAGGPDTQYF. Here the CDR3 DNA reads TGTGCCAGCAGCGTAGCGCAACTAGCGGGGGGGCCAGATACGCAGTATTTT.

The gene calls are TRBV2 and TRBJ1-2, with 8 bases aligning to TRBD1. The CDR3 contains 15 residues. Germline V gives CDR1 SNHLY, CDR2 FYNNEI. J lost 1 base, V lost 5 bases, and 6 bases had no gene match. CDR3 residues: CASSPQGARNYGYTF. CDR3 DNA sequence: TGTGCCAGCAGTCCTCAGGGGGCGCGTAACTATGGCTACACCTTC.

This chain uses TRBV9 with TRBJ1-3; 8 bases agree with TRBD1. V was clipped by 0 bases and J by 4 bases; unmatched bases: 6. This CDR3 region has 16 residues. The V gene's germline CDR1 is SGDLS and CDR2 YYNGEE. The CDR3 nucleotides read TGTGCCAGCAGCGTAGGGGACAGGCTCCCCGGAAACACCATATATTTT. Protein: CASSVGDRLPGNTIYF. The complete variable domain, with remaining parts taken from reference TRBV9 and TRBJ1-3, reads DSGVTQTPKHLITATGQRVTLRCSPRSGDLSVYWYQQSLDQGLQFLIQYYNGEERAKGNILERFSAQQFPDLHSELNLSSLELGDSALYFCASSVGDRLPGNTIYFGEGSWLTVV.

The chain links TRBV4-1 to TRBJ1-3; D may be TRBD1 (6 bases). The CDR3 runs to 17 residues. CDR1 MGHRA and CDR2 YSYEKL come from the germline V gene. Deletions cut 3 bases from V and 4 bases from J, with 19 bases between. For the CDR3, the DNA is TGCGCCAGCAGCCATGGGTTAAGGGGGAGGTCAGGAAACACCATATATTTT. This gives the protein CASSHGLRGRSGNTIYF.

V is TRBV5-1 and J is TRBJ2-3, with 10 bases identical to TRBD1. This CDR3 contains 15 residues. CDR1 is SGHRS and CDR2 is YFSETQ in the germline V gene. Unmatched junction bases numbered 5, after V lost 6 bases and J lost 1 base. The CDR3 spells CASKAGTGGTDTQYF. In DNA form, the CDR3 reads TGCGCCAGCAAAGCTGGGACAGGGGGCACAGATACGCAGTATTTT.

This chain uses TRBV25-1 with TRBJ2-7; weak D call: TRBD2 (5 bases). The CDR3 totals 11 residues. Trimming took off 6 bases at V and 4 bases at J, with 7 bases between the two ends. Germline CDR1 reads MGHDK; CDR2 reads SYGVNS. In DNA form, the CDR3 reads TGTGCCAGCAGCCGGGGATACGAGCAGTACTTC. This gives the protein CASSRGYEQYF.

About this clone itself: The junction shows a germline mismatch at one end, possibly a read error. V usage is TRBV15 and J usage is TRBJ2-2; no firm D call. This CDR3 region has 17 residues. The germline V gene has CDR1 LNHNV and CDR2 YYDKDF (reference sequence). Written as DNA, the CDR3 is TGTGCCACCAGCGGAGACGAAGGGTCGACCGTCACCGGGGAGCTGTTTTTT. This translates into CATSGDEGSTVTGELFF.

The CDR3 region has the DNA TGTGCCAGCAGCCTCCGGGACAAAGGTAACACTGAAGCTTTCTTT. This codes for CASSLRDKGNTEAFF. The chain joins TRBV3-1 (or the pseudogene TRBV3-2) to TRBJ1-1; tentatively, D is TRBD1 (6 bases). The CDR3 extends over 15 amino acids. The V end lost 4 bases, the J end lost 2 bases, and 14 bases lay between the germline ends. CDR1 and CDR2 from the germline V gene are LGHDT and YNNKEL (reference sequence).

CDR3: CASSHLRAYSNQPQHF. For the CDR3, the DNA is TGTGCCAGCAGCCACTTGAGGGCTTATAGCAATCAGCCCCAGCATTTT. The J gene is TRBJ1-5, the V gene TRBV14; D unclear. Trimming took 3 bases from V and 0 from J, leaving 12 bases between them. Looked up from germline, CDR1 is SGHDN and CDR2 is FVKESK. The CDR3 contains 16 residues.

The genes are TRBV7-9 and TRBJ1-6, with D perhaps TRBD1 (6 bases). This CDR3 has 18 residues. Trimming cost V 5 bases and J 5 bases, with 22 bases left between them. Germline lookup yields CDR1 SEHNR and CDR2 FQNEAQ (reference sequence). The CDR3: CASSQDRWPGNDNSPLHF. The CDR3 bases are TGTGCCAGCAGCCAAGACAGGTGGCCGGGAAATGATAATTCACCCCTCCACTTT.

The CDR3 coding sequence is TGTGCCAGCAGTTCACGGGACAACCAAGAGACCCAGTACTTC. It is translated as CASSSRDNQETQYF. The genes are TRBV6-5 and TRBJ2-5; a possible D gene is TRBD1 (6 bases). Germline lookup yields CDR1 MNHEY and CDR2 SVGAGI. The CDR3 is 14 residues long. The germline V and J ends were trimmed by 4 bases and 0 bases, with 9 bases remaining between them.

This chain connects TRBV6-5 to TRBJ2-5; D uncertain. This CDR3 region has 14 residues. Trimming took off 8 bases at V and 1 base at J, with 14 bases between the two ends. Looked up from germline, CDR1 is MNHEY and CDR2 is SVGAGI. CDR3 coding DNA: TGTGCCAGCGAAGAGGATCAAGCCCAAGAGACCCAGTACTTC. It yields the protein CASEEDQAQETQYF.

The J gene is TRBJ2-5, the V gene TRBV2; perhaps TRBD2 as D (5 bases). Germline V lookup: CDR1 SNHLY, CDR2 FYNNEI. This CDR3 is 13 amino acids long. The V and J ends lost 7 bases and 5 bases respectively, with 14 bases between them. CDR3 in DNA: TGTGCCAGCATTGGAACGGAGGTGGAGACCCAGTACTTC. Its protein is CASIGTEVETQYF. Looking up the rest from reference TRBV2 and TRBJ2-5 gives the full variable domain: EPEVTQTPSHQVTQMGQEVILRCVPISNHLYFYWYRQILGQKVEFLVSFYNNEISEKSEIFDDQFSVERPDGSNFTLKIRSTKLEDSAMYFCASIGTEVETQYFGPGTRLLVL.

J is TRBJ2-7 and V is TRBV2, with 9 bases lining up with TRBD2. The CDR3 length is 15 residues. The germline V gene has CDR1 SNHLY and CDR2 FYNNEI. V was pared by 6 bases and J by 1 base, with 7 bases of the junction left unmatched. CDR3 in amino acids: CASSVPAGGSYEQYF. DNA for the CDR3: TGTGCCAGCAGCGTCCCCGCGGGGGGGTCCTACGAGCAGTACTTC.

V usage is TRBV13 and J usage is TRBJ1-1, with 7 bases aligning to TRBD1. The trim removed 9 bases at V and 3 bases at J, leaving 4 bases unmatched. Germline V gives CDR1 PRHDT, CDR2 FYEKMQ (reference sequence). This CDR3 region has 12 residues. The CDR3 loop is CASHRGDTEAFF. DNA of the CDR3: TGTGCCAGTCACAGGGGAGACACTGAAGCTTTCTTT.

The gene calls are TRBV19 and TRBJ2-1; D possibly uses TRBD1 or TRBD2 (5 bases each). Trimming took off 8 bases at V and 9 bases at J, with 17 bases between the two ends. The CDR3 runs to 13 residues. In germline, CDR1 is LNHDA, CDR2 SQIVND (reference sequence). The CDR3 region has the DNA TGTGCCAGTGGGACCGCAGTGGTTAGTGAGCAGTTCTTC. It encodes CASGTAVVSEQFF.

The J gene is TRBJ1-5, the V gene TRBV6-1, with D unresolved. V shed 2 bases and J shed 3 bases, with 11 bases lying between them. In germline, CDR1 is MNHNS, CDR2 SASEGT. The CDR3 has 15 amino acids. In nucleotides, the CDR3 is TGTGCCAGCAGTGAATTTAATACGGCCAATCAGCCCCAGCATTTT. It specifies CASSEFNTANQPQHF.

For the CDR3, the DNA is TGTGCCAGCAGTTTATGGGGACAAGGAATTAGCAATCAGCCCCAGCATTTT. It encodes CASSLWGQGISNQPQHF. The V and J genes are TRBV28 and TRBJ1-5, with D tentatively TRBD1 (6 bases). The germline V gene has CDR1 MDHEN and CDR2 SYDVKM. V lost 0 bases to trimming and J lost 0 bases, with 12 bases between them. CDR3 length: 17 amino acids.

The chain uses TRBV9 and TRBJ2-1, with D perhaps matching TRBD2 (5 bases). V lost 0 bases and J lost 3, with 7 bases in between. The V gene's germline CDR1 is SGDLS and CDR2 YYNGEE. CDR3 length: 14 amino acids. The CDR3: CASSVVGDYNEQFF. CDR3 nucleotide sequence: TGTGCCAGCAGCGTAGTCGGGGACTACAATGAGCAGTTCTTC. Full variable domain (missing parts from reference TRBV9 and TRBJ2-1): DSGVTQTPKHLITATGQRVTLRCSPRSGDLSVYWYQQSLDQGLQFLIQYYNGEERAKGNILERFSAQQFPDLHSELNLSSLELGDSALYFCASSVVGDYNEQFFGPGTRLTVL.

This chain joins TRBV4-1 and TRBJ2-7; D gene unclear. V shed 4 bases and J shed 6 bases, with 19 bases lying between them. The CDR3 sequence is 15 residues long. The germline CDR1 and CDR2 sequences are MGHRA and YSYEKL. The CDR3 bases are TGCGCCAGCAGCCCCTCGGTGACTGCCATGGCCGAGCAGTACGTC. This codes for CASSPSVTAMAEQYV.

This sequence joins TRBV11-3 and TRBJ2-2, with a tentative D call TRBD1 (6 bases). Germline loops: CDR1 SGHNT, CDR2 YENEEA. CDR3 length: 16 amino acids. V lost 5 bases, J lost 2 bases, and 15 bases lay in between. The CDR3 spells CASSPRGWANTGELFF. Here the CDR3 DNA reads TGTGCCAGCAGCCCCAGGGGTTGGGCCAACACCGGGGAGCTGTTTTTT.

The chain combines TRBV5-1 with TRBJ2-2; perhaps TRBD1 as D (5 bases). V lost 4 bases and J 4 bases, leaving 11 bases between the germline ends. CDR1 SGHRS and CDR2 YFSETQ come from the germline V gene. This CDR3 contains 14 residues. The CDR3 loop is CASSHKGATGELFF. CDR3 in DNA: TGCGCCAGCAGCCACAAAGGGGCCACCGGGGAGCTGTTTTTT.

The chain employs TRBV19 and TRBJ2-2; TRBD1 matches 9 bases. V was pared by 3 bases and J by 3 bases, with 5 bases of the junction left unmatched. This CDR3 has 16 amino acids. CDR1 is LNHDA and CDR2 is SQIVND in the germline V gene (reference sequence). The CDR3 DNA follows: TGTGCCAGTAGTATGGGACAGGGTGTTGACACCGGGGAGCTGTTTTTT. Translating it yields CASSMGQGVDTGELFF.

The V call is TRBV27, the J call TRBJ2-2; tentatively, D is TRBD1 or TRBD2 (5 bases each). This CDR3 has 15 amino acids. Germline CDR1 is MNHEY and CDR2 is SMNVEV (reference sequence). V was shortened by 2 bases and J by 4 bases, with 11 bases between the two germline ends. CDR3 in amino acids: CASSLGGSATGELFF. CDR3 in DNA: TGTGCCAGCAGTTTAGGGGGATCCGCCACCGGGGAGCTGTTTTTT.

This clone was counted once. The chain links TRBV29-1 to TRBJ2-1, with TRBD2 identical over 10 bases. Trimming took 1 base from V and 0 from J; bases not matched to a gene: 6. Per germline, CDR1 SQVTM and CDR2 ANQGSEA. The CDR3 extends over 17 amino acids. CDR3 protein: CSVEGTSGRSSYNEQFF. CDR3 bases: TGCAGCGTTGAAGGGACTAGCGGCCGAAGCTCCTACAATGAGCAGTTCTTC.

This clone was seen just once. This chain connects TRBV2 to TRBJ2-7; 11 positions agree with TRBD1. The germline V gene encodes CDR1 SNHLY and CDR2 FYNNEI. V trimming: 8 bases; J trimming: 5 bases; junction bases outside the gene matches: 5. The CDR3 is 13 residues long. The CDR3 DNA sequence: TGTGCCAGCGTCAGGACAGGGGGCAACGAGCAGTACTTC. It yields the protein CASVRTGGNEQYF.

Remarks on this clone: Relative to the germline gene, one junction end is altered; a read error may explain this. The chain employs TRBV4-3 and TRBJ1-2; 8 nucleotides align to TRBD1. CDR3 length equals 14 residues. CDR1 and CDR2 (germline): LGHNA, YSLEER. CDR3 sequence: CASSQLSKDRAMAF. CDR3 coding DNA: TGCGCCAGCAGCCAACTCTCGAAGGACAGGGCCATGGCCTTC.

The CDR3 nucleotides read TGCGCCAGCAGTGAGTCGACCCCGGGCGGGAAGGGCTACAATGAGCAGTTCTTC. It encodes CASSESTPGGKGYNEQFF. The V and J genes are TRBV10-1 and TRBJ2-1; a possible D gene is TRBD2 (6 bases). The CDR3 is made up of 18 amino acids. Trimming pared 0 bases from V and 3 bases from J, leaving 18 bases between. The germline CDR1 and CDR2 sequences are WNHNN and SYGVQD (reference sequence).

The chain joins TRBV6-2 or TRBV6-3 to TRBJ2-3; 14 positions agree with TRBD2. CDR3 size: 14 residues. Germline V gene sequence: CDR1 MNHEY, CDR2 SVGEGT. The junction had 4 bases not matched to a gene; V was cut back by 6 bases and J by 8 bases. The CDR3 reads CASSTGLAGGTQYF. In nucleotides, the CDR3 is TGTGCCAGCAGCACCGGACTAGCGGGAGGTACGCAGTATTTT.

This clone was counted a few times. The rearrangement joins TRBV4-2 to TRBJ1-2; D unclear. V gave up 0 bases and J gave up 0 bases, with 5 bases separating them. The germline V gene encodes CDR1 LGHNA and CDR2 YNFKEQ. The length of the CDR3 is 14 residues. CDR3 residues: CASSQDASNYGYTF. CDR3 sequence (DNA): TGTGCCAGCAGCCAAGACGCGTCTAACTATGGCTACACCTTC.